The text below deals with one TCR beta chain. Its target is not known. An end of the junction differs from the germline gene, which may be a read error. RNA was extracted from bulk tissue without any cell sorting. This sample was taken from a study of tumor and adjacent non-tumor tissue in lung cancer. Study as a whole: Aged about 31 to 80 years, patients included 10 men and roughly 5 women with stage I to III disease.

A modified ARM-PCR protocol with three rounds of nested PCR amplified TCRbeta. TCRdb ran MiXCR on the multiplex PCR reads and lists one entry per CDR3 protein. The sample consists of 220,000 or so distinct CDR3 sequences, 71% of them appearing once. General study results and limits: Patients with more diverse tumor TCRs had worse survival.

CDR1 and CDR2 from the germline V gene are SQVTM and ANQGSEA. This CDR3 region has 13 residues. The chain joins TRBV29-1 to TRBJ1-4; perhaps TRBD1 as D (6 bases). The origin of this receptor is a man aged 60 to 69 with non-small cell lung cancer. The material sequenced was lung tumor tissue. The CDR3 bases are TGCAGCGTTGATGGGGGCGTCAATGAAAAACTGTTATTT. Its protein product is CSVDGGVNEKLLF.